This T cell receptor beta chain was sequenced for a study of shared T cell receptors in the human thymus (dated by TCRdb to 2020 to 2022). About the study as a whole: The study examined how the human thymus generates shared, self-reactive T-cell receptor alpha chains.

Libraries were prepared through the immunoSEQ multiplex PCR assay. TCRdb limited this immuneACCESS table to in-frame rearrangements with V and J called. A share of clones is missing; checked studies link under half to unresolved V genes, and the rest is unexplained. This sample lists some 640,000 clones; more than 75% were detected once. The ten top clones hold 0.0094% of the sample. Reading from cysteine to phenylalanine, the CDR3 counts 15 amino acids. Just CDR3 DNA is preserved here, 45 bases in frame from base 1. Germline trimming: 3 bases from V, 5 bases from J; junction bases outside gene matches: 6. From a lookup of the germline V gene (reference sequence), CDR1 and CDR2 are SEHNR and FQNEAQ. Concerning this clone itself: The antigen it binds to is not known. No clone much larger than this one lies a single base away; base qualities are absent.

These records were also assigned to another study, of human thymus T cells. The second study, in turn, reports: In Finland, the donors were immunologically healthy infants who were having open corrective cardiac surgery for congenital heart defects. Thymus tissue was collected as surgical resects that were removed during corrective cardiac surgery. Biased V and J gene segment usage appeared to be present in both thymic and peripheral blood repertoires. The related research found that thymic TCR repertoires overlapped highly between unrelated individuals. TCR alpha and beta repertoires from under 10 infant thymus samples and a few related peripheral blood samples were characterized in the study. The infant donors were roughly 7 to 244 days old, and the cohort included five to seven males and a couple of females. Thymocytes were released mechanically from tissue and stored at -70 °C as pellets of about 8.5-31 million cells. A QIAsymphony instrument was used to extract genomic DNA from frozen cell pellets. TCRB and TCRAD loci were amplified from a standardized quantity of quality-controlled genomic DNA using the immunoSEQ multiplex PCR assay. The V(D)J region was spanned by amplicons of a length sufficient to cover the CDR3 and to identify V and J genes. Through the commercial immunoSEQ service, the amplicons were sequenced on an Illumina platform. Primer bias and sequencing errors were corrected as previously described, and TCRAD and TCRB were defined on the basis of the IMGT database. immunoSEQ Analyzer 3.0 and VDJTools were used for repertoire analysis, which covered basic statistics, V/J segment usage, diversity estimates, rarefaction and pairwise overlap. To estimate diversity, the Chao1, ChaoE, Efron-Thisted, Shannon and inverse Simpson indices were applied, and diversity was also estimated on datasets down-sampled to the smallest sample. Repertoire overlap was assessed by strict matching of CDR3 nucleotide sequence, V gene and J gene, and clustering was done by Jaccard-based multidimensional scaling. Thymus samples yielded on average approximately 840,000 unique TCRB clonotypes, compared with 75,000 to 85,000 from blood samples.

The sequence derives from a boy younger than two with a congenital heart defect. Donor details come from another sample of the same person, matched by shared clones. The chain was built from TRBV7-9 and TRBJ2-7; 11 bases in the middle match TRBD2. The sequenced material came from thymocytes. The DNA is TGTGCCAGCAGCTTGGGGGCTAGCGGGGGGAACGAGCAGTACTTC. This translates into CASSLGASGGNEQYF.